This section outlines one TCR beta chain sequence together with its context. Its antigen target is currently unknown. The record has no base qualities; no much larger clone is one base away. This specimen comes from a study of blood T cell repertoires in COVID-19 (dated by TCRdb to about 2020). For the study in its entirety: Samples from collaborators originated in the United States, Italy and Spain and spanned both the acute and convalescent phases of COVID-19. The material from the prospective study consisted of cDNA or gDNA derived from T cells, B-cell-depleted T cells, or PBMCs. Deeply sampled blood TCRbeta repertoires from subjects exposed to, actively infected with, or recovered from COVID-19 were included in the dataset. The repertoires were made available in a free public database intended to serve as a resource for research on the immune response to SARS-CoV-2. Samples came from the ongoing ImmuneRACE study (first 160 participants) plus 1,254 subjects from 6 global collaborators. Nearly every sample came with metadata listing a de-identified subject ID, COVID-19 status, age in years and sex. Where available, HLA class I and class II types were taken from metadata supplied by the sample provider and were not determined by assay-based typing. What the work shows at the level of the full study, not this receptor alone: How much clinical and demographic metadata was included differed by source and by participant, and the metadata was provided uncurated.

Collaborating institutions collected whole blood in K2EDTA tubes following their own protocols. For TCRbeta analysis, collaborators shipped samples as frozen whole blood, isolated PBMCs, or DNA extracted from either of those sample types. TCRbeta CDR3 regions were amplified from genomic DNA using the immunoSEQ Assay, a bias-controlled multiplex PCR. For the original study's pipeline: The number of nucleated cells in each sample was estimated from the amplification of reference gene primers within the assay. Sequence reads were collapsed and filtered to measure the absolute abundance of every unique TCRbeta CDR3 rearrangement. Productive Simpson clonality was computed per sample as the square root of Simpson's diversity index over productive rearrangements. Sourced from immuneACCESS, this table was stored by TCRdb with only in-frame sequences that have V and J called. A share of the clones is absent; for the studies checked, an unresolved V gene accounts for under half, and the remainder has no known explanation. The V and J calls and clone size come from that table; D and trimming were worked out from the DNA. Present in this sample are 100,000 to 150,000 clones, 75% to 90% of which were seen just once. The top ten constitute 1.5% to 2% of the sample.

Sequenced input: peripheral blood. This TCR came from a man aged 70-80 years with acute or convalescent COVID-19.

The CDR3 region: CASTRDRAGSEQFF. The DNA reads as follows: TGTGCCAGCACTAGGGACAGGGCGGGCAGCGAGCAGTTCTTC. The sequence links TRBV6-5 to TRBJ2-1; 9 central nucleotides agree with TRBD1. The CDR3 runs 14 residues from the cysteine to the phenylalanine. Only the CDR3 region is kept as DNA, spanning 42 bases read in frame from base 1. V and J are trimmed by 7 bases and 10 bases, and the gene matches miss 11 bases of the junction. From a lookup of the germline V gene, CDR1 and CDR2 are MNHEY and SVGAGI.